These 26 T cell receptor beta chains share one sample of origin, sequenced in a study of blood T cell repertoires in COVID-19. Profiled with immunoSEQ multiplex PCR; TCRdb holds only in-frame clones, not every one. The repertoire has 55,000 to 65,000 clones, about 90% of them found once; the top ten carry around 5.5%. Sequenced: peripheral blood. The source of these receptors is an elderly man in a cohort sampled during active COVID-19.

This chain uses TRBV5-6 with TRBJ1-1; 10 bases align to TRBD1. Per the germline V gene, CDR1 is SGHDT and CDR2 is YYEEEE. The CDR3 runs 14 residues. The V and J ends lost 7 bases and 11 bases, in that order; junction bases with no gene match: 14. The CDR3 DNA reads as TGTGCCAGCCATCTCCGGGACAGGGGAAGTCTTGCTTTCTTT. Translating it yields CASHLRDRGSLAFF.

The table lists this clone with a count of one. CDR3 in DNA: TGTGCCAGCAGTTACTCGATGAGGGGGTACTATGGCTACACCTTC. Protein product: CASSYSMRGYYGYTF. The chain carries TRBV6-5 and TRBJ1-2, with a possible D match to TRBD1 (6 bases). This CDR3 spans 15 amino acids. Germline V gives CDR1 MNHEY, CDR2 SVGAGI. The V and J ends lost 0 bases and 3 bases respectively, with 11 bases between them.

The chain recombines TRBV10-3 with TRBJ1-1, with a tentative D call TRBD1 (5 bases). V lost 8 bases to trimming and J lost 0 bases, with 10 bases between them. The length of the CDR3 is 13 residues. The germline V gene has CDR1 ENHRY and CDR2 SYGVKD. This chain's CDR3 is CAIQGRLNTEAFF. The DNA for the CDR3 is TGTGCCATCCAGGGCCGGTTGAACACTGAAGCTTTCTTT.

The J gene is TRBJ1-2, the V gene TRBV14; no definite D call. V dropped 1 base and J dropped 8 bases, with 8 bases sitting between them. Germline CDR1 SGHDN, CDR2 FVKESK. CDR3 length: 12 residues. This CDR3 is CASSQGRIGYTF. The CDR3, as DNA: TGTGCCAGCAGCCAAGGTAGAATCGGCTACACCTTC.

This chain connects TRBV27 to TRBJ2-7; 14 bases agree with TRBD2. CDR3 size: 18 residues. The germline CDR1 and CDR2 sequences are MNHEY and SMNVEV (reference sequence). Trimming cost V 5 bases and J 6 bases; bases outside gene matches: 15. The CDR3 spells CASSPSVGLAGVLGEQYF. DNA for the CDR3: TGTGCCAGCAGTCCATCGGTGGGACTAGCGGGAGTATTGGGCGAGCAGTACTTC.

This clone has a single count. The chain has TRBV6-5 and TRBJ1-1; 11 positions match TRBD1. V lost 6 bases, J lost 4 bases, and 7 bases stayed unmatched. CDR1 is MNHEY, CDR2 SVGAGI, per germline. The CDR3 has 15 residues. The CDR3 region is CASRRTGGAGTEAFF. CDR3 sequence (DNA): TGTGCCAGCAGGCGGACAGGGGGCGCGGGCACTGAAGCTTTCTTT.

As DNA, the CDR3 is TGTGCCAGCAGTCCAACAGACAGGGTGGGTCAAGAGACCCAGTACTTC. Protein product: CASSPTDRVGQETQYF. The chain combines TRBV27 with TRBJ2-5; 7 bases are shared with TRBD1. Unmatched junction bases numbered 11, after V lost 5 bases and J lost 2 bases. CDR3 length: 16 amino acids. Germline-derived CDR1 and CDR2 are MNHEY and SMNVEV (reference sequence).

The chain uses TRBV15 and TRBJ1-1; 8 positions match TRBD1. CDR1 and CDR2 (germline): LNHNV, YYDKDF (reference sequence). V was clipped by 5 bases and J by 5 bases; unmatched bases: 7. CDR3 length: 14 residues. This chain's CDR3 is CATSGRQGWTEAFF. The DNA of the CDR3 is TGTGCCACCAGCGGCCGACAGGGGTGGACTGAAGCTTTCTTT. Drawing the rest from reference TRBV15 and TRBJ1-1, the complete variable domain is DAMVIQNPRYQVTQFGKPVTLSCSQTLNHNVMYWYQQKSSQAPKLLFHYYDKDFNNEADTPDNFQSRRPNTSFCFLDIRSPGLGDTAMYLCATSGRQGWTEAFFGQGTRLTVV.

The chain recombines TRBV19 with TRBJ1-2, with D perhaps matching TRBD1 (5 bases). Germline values: CDR1 LNHDA, CDR2 SQIVND (reference sequence). The length of the CDR3 is 14 residues. Trimming removed 3 bases from V and 7 bases from J, with 15 bases in between. CDR3 DNA sequence: TGTGCCAGTAGTATTAAGCCGGGGGTGCTTGGCTACACCTTC. It specifies CASSIKPGVLGYTF.

This chain's CDR3 is CATSDPGGPGGDTQYF. The CDR3 DNA reads TGTGCCACCAGTGACCCAGGGGGCCCGGGGGGAGATACGCAGTATTTT. The rearrangement uses TRBV24-1 and TRBJ2-3; D possibly corresponds to TRBD1 (8 bases). Deletions cut 4 bases from V and 5 bases from J, with 18 bases between. CDR1 and CDR2 from the germline V gene are KGHDR and SFDVKD. The CDR3 spans 16 residues.

This rearrangement joins TRBV4-1 to TRBJ2-5, with TRBD2 matching 10 bases. In germline, CDR1 is MGHRA, CDR2 YSYEKL. The CDR3 is made up of 16 amino acids. V dropped 0 bases and J dropped 1; count of bases not matched to a gene: 2. Here the CDR3 DNA reads TGCGCCAGCAGCCAAGATCCTAGCGGGGGCCAAGAGACCCAGTACTTC. Translating it yields CASSQDPSGGQETQYF.

CDR3 sequence: CASSLQRTAAEAFF. Here the CDR3 DNA reads TGTGCCAGCAGCCTCCAGCGGACGGCGGCAGAAGCTTTCTTT. V and J are TRBV7-2 and TRBJ1-1; D is unclear. Germline loops: CDR1 SGHTA, CDR2 FQGNSA. The ends were cut back, 5 bases at V and 8 bases at J, with 18 bases in the middle. This CDR3 comprises 14 residues.

The genes are TRBV5-8 and TRBJ1-5, with 10 nucleotides matching TRBD1. The V and J ends lost 2 bases and 5 bases, in that order; junction bases with no gene match: 4. The CDR3 runs 15 residues. Looked up from germline, CDR1 is SGHTS and CDR2 is YDEGEE. CDR3: CASSLPDRGDQPQHF. DNA of the CDR3: TGTGCCAGCAGCTTACCGGACAGGGGGGATCAGCCCCAGCATTTT. Filled out from reference TRBV5-8 and TRBJ1-5, the complete variable domain reads EAGVTQSPTHLIKTRGQQATLRCSPISGHTSVYWYQQALGLGLQFLLWYDEGEERNRGNFPPRFSGRQFPNYSSELNVNALELEDSALYLCASSLPDRGDQPQHFGDGTRLSIL.

The J gene is TRBJ2-5, the V gene TRBV29-1; 8 bases align to TRBD1. The CDR3 spans 13 residues. CDR1 is SQVTM, CDR2 ANQGSEA, per germline. V was pared by 8 bases and J by 5 bases, with 10 bases of the junction left unmatched. CDR3 loop: CSSGQGLKETQYF. For the CDR3, the DNA is TGCAGCTCCGGACAGGGATTAAAGGAGACCCAGTACTTC.

The chain recombines TRBV6-1 with TRBJ1-5, with D hard to call. The germline gives CDR1 MNHNS, CDR2 SASEGT. The V and J ends lost 1 base and 1 base respectively, with 8 bases between them. The CDR3 is 15 residues long. In DNA, the CDR3 is TGTGCCAGCAGTGAAGGAGCGGTCAGCAATCAGCCCCAGCATTTT. The encoded protein is CASSEGAVSNQPQHF.

As for this clone: The same CDR3 can be traced to other DNA sequences in this sample. The V and J genes are TRBV9 and TRBJ2-2, with D unclear. Looked up from germline, CDR1 is SGDLS and CDR2 is YYNGEE. The ends were cut back, 2 bases at V and 3 bases at J, with 5 bases in the middle. The CDR3 contains 13 residues. The CDR3 region has the DNA TGTGCCAGCAGCGTGTCCGACACCGGGGAGCTGTTTTTT. Protein sequence: CASSVSDTGELFF.

This chain connects TRBV29-1 to TRBJ1-5; 8 bases are shared with TRBD1. V was clipped by 8 bases and J by 4 bases; unmatched bases: 16. The CDR3 spans 16 residues. CDR1 and CDR2 (germline): SQVTM, ANQGSEA. CDR3 nucleotides: TGCAGCCCGGTCCCCTTCAGGGGGCTTAATAATCAGCCCCAGCATTTT. Translated, it gives CSPVPFRGLNNQPQHF.

V usage is TRBV7-2 and J usage is TRBJ2-5, with TRBD2 matching 9 bases. This CDR3 has 17 amino acids. The junction had 8 bases not matched to a gene; V was cut back by 1 base and J by 2 bases. Germline-derived CDR1 and CDR2 are SGHTA and FQGNSA. CDR3 DNA: TGTGCCAGCAGCTTAGGGTTTGCGGGAGGGGGGCAAGAGACCCAGTACTTC. It yields the protein CASSLGFAGGGQETQYF.

The V gene is TRBV25-1, the J gene TRBJ2-6; tentative D call: TRBD2 (5 bases). This CDR3 has 14 amino acids. Germline V lookup: CDR1 MGHDK, CDR2 SYGVNS. V lost 8 bases to trimming and J lost 4 bases, with 12 bases between them. DNA of the CDR3: TGTGCCAGCCTAGGGAGTTTCGGGGCCAACGTCCTGACTTTC. Protein: CASLGSFGANVLTF.

This chain connects TRBV7-2 to TRBJ2-7, with 7 positions matching TRBD1. The CDR3 consists of 15 residues. Germline V gene data show CDR1 as SGHTA and CDR2 as FQGNSA. V was pared by 1 base and J by 1 base, with 4 bases of the junction left unmatched. The DNA for the CDR3 is TGTGCCAGCAGCTTAGAAGGGACAGATTCCTACGAGCAGTACTTC. Translation: CASSLEGTDSYEQYF.

The J gene is TRBJ2-7, the V gene TRBV7-8, with 12 bases lining up with TRBD2. J was trimmed by 3 bases and V by 4 bases; bases with no gene match: 4. CDR1 is SGHVS and CDR2 is FQNEAQ in the germline V gene. The CDR3 consists of 15 residues. In DNA, the CDR3 is TGTGCCAGCAGCTCGAGACTAGCGGGAGACTACGAGCAGTACTTC. It codes for CASSSRLAGDYEQYF. Based on the CDR3 plus reference TRBV7-8 and TRBJ2-7, the full variable domain is GAGVSQSPRYKVAKRGQDVALRCDPISGHVSLFWYQQALGQGPEFLTYFQNEAQLDKSGLPSDRFFAERPEGSVSTLKIQRTQQEDSAVYLCASSSRLAGDYEQYFGPGTRLTVT.

CDR3 nucleotides: TGTGCCAGCAGTTACTCGGGGACAGTATCTAACTATGGCTACACCTTC. It encodes CASSYSGTVSNYGYTF. The chain uses TRBV6-5 and TRBJ1-2; 7 bases agree with TRBD1. The CDR3 runs 16 residues. V dropped 0 bases and J dropped 0; count of bases not matched to a gene: 4. Per germline, CDR1 MNHEY and CDR2 SVGAGI.

The chain combines TRBV6-5 with TRBJ1-1; the D is unclear. The CDR3 loop spans 15 amino acids. The germline gives CDR1 MNHEY, CDR2 SVGAGI. V dropped 0 bases and J dropped 1 base, with 9 bases sitting between them. CDR3 amino acids: CASSYSNGGNTEAFF. The CDR3, as DNA: TGTGCCAGCAGTTACTCGAATGGAGGGAACACTGAAGCTTTCTTT.

This chain joins TRBV29-1 and TRBJ1-4, with TRBD1 matching 9 bases. The ends lost 2 bases at V and 8 bases at J; junction bases unmatched: 18. Germline V gene sequence: CDR1 SQVTM, CDR2 ANQGSEA. This CDR3 is built from 18 residues. The CDR3 DNA is TGCAGCGTTGAACCCGGGACAGGGTACGGCGGGAGGCGCGAAAAACTGTTTTTT. Encoded protein: CSVEPGTGYGGRREKLFF. The full variable domain, rest sourced from reference TRBV29-1 and TRBJ1-4, is SAVISQKPSRDICQRGTSLTIQCQVDSQVTMMFWYRQQPGQSLTLIATANQGSEATYESGFVIDKFPISRPNLTFSTLTVSNMSPEDSSIYLCSVEPGTGYGGRREKLFFGSGTQLSVL.

The chain combines TRBV2 with TRBJ1-2, with 10 bases identical to TRBD1. Germline values: CDR1 SNHLY, CDR2 FYNNEI. This CDR3 contains 15 residues. V gave up 4 bases and J gave up 3 bases; unmatched junction bases: 5. The CDR3 DNA follows: TGTGCCAGCAGTGGGGGGACAGGGGTAGACTATGGCTACACCTTC. As protein: CASSGGTGVDYGYTF.

This clone came up once. The chain recombines TRBV5-8 with TRBJ1-2, with D possibly TRBD1 on 6 matching bases. Germline V lookup: CDR1 SGHTS, CDR2 YDEGEE. Trimming pared 2 bases from V and 8 bases from J, leaving 13 bases between. The CDR3 spans 13 residues. The CDR3 sequence: CASSFTGKGGYTF. As DNA, the CDR3 is TGTGCCAGCAGCTTTACAGGGAAAGGAGGCTACACCTTC. Filled out from reference TRBV5-8 and TRBJ1-2, the complete variable domain reads EAGVTQSPTHLIKTRGQQATLRCSPISGHTSVYWYQQALGLGLQFLLWYDEGEERNRGNFPPRFSGRQFPNYSSELNVNALELEDSALYLCASSFTGKGGYTFGSGTRLTVV.